The following is a T cell receptor (beta chain) sequence with its context. There is no known antigen for this receptor. There are no base qualities to consult, and no much larger clone falls within one base. The High Capacity cDNA Reverse Transcription Kit was used to reverse transcribe all of the isolated RNA, meaning that expressed TCRB transcripts were what got sequenced. Naive, central memory and regulatory T cell samples underwent deep immunoSEQ sequencing, averaging about 3.57 million total reads per sample. Sorted cells were lysed in RLT buffer, and RNA was extracted using DNase-treated RNeasy Micro or Mini kits according to cell number. To prevent cross-contamination, each cell subset was processed individually, whereas patient and healthy donor samples were processed jointly. Using the immunoSEQ multiplex PCR, TCRB sequences were amplified from cDNA into 87-bp fragments spanning the CDR3 region. Sequencing of the amplicons was done on the Illumina HiSeq platform. On the study's bioinformatics: PCR bias was computationally corrected using synthetic template baselines, reads within Hamming distance 2 were collapsed, and singletons that could not be merged were discarded. Reads were aligned to IMGT to assign V, D and J genes, CDR3 length, and insertions or deletions at six rearrangement sites. Within each subset, clonotype counts were normalized to sorted cell number, and only after that were true diversity and Gini coefficients computed with the tcR R package. The overlap coefficient, calculated on TCRB nucleotide sequences, was used to measure repertoire sharing. Held by TCRdb, this immuneACCESS table contains in-frame sequences only and omits some clones. Under half of the omission traces to an unresolved V gene where checked; the cause of the rest is unknown. V, J and clone size reflect that table, while D and trimming were determined from the DNA. Within this sample are 20,000 to 25,000 clones, with around 68% of them counted one time only. The ten biggest clones cover 4% to 4.5% of the sample.

Each donor gave one peripheral blood draw, about 100 mL on average, collected into heparinised tubes. A BD FACSAria II and a panel including CD45RO, CCR7, CD25, CD127, CD95 and CD27 were used to sort naive, central memory, regulatory and stem cell-like memory CD4+ T cells. All sorted populations exceeded 98% purity. PBMCs were isolated right away by Lymphoprep density gradient centrifugation and were stained directly, without culture. So that batch effects would be minimized, each experiment stained and sorted samples in pairs, pairing one healthy donor with one patient. This sample was taken from a study of beta chain features in type 1 diabetes (dated by TCRdb to 2016 to 2019). Describing the broader study: Mean age, gender distribution, total cell number and subset yield did not differ between patients and healthy donors. Naive and central memory subsets were obtained from all 30 or so donors, but regulatory and stem cell-like memory subsets were isolated from only 8 patients and roughly eight healthy donors. A total of 107,917,701 sorted cells were examined across all samples, and RNA yield correlated strongly with the number of cells per subset. The study compared the TCRB repertoires of sorted circulating CD4+ T cell subsets in recently diagnosed type 1 diabetes patients with those in matched healthy donors.

Results the study describes overall, beyond this receptor: Patients with type 1 diabetes made fewer insertions and deleted more nucleotides at VDJ recombination sites, implying thymic rearrangement abnormalities. Shorter templates might have been favored by PCR, but patient and control samples were amplified and corrected together, so both groups would have been affected equally by any skew. A moderate but significant shortening of TCRB CDR3 length was observed in type 1 diabetes patients in all four CD4+ subsets. Because cDNA was sequenced instead of genomic DNA, activated cells with high expression could be over-represented, although the groups did not differ in activation or CD3 levels. Naive, central memory and regulatory TCRB repertoires appeared to be more similar among patients than among healthy donors. Because the HLA sub-analyses included only small numbers of individuals, any influence of HLA type on TCRB rearrangement was left unresolved.

Compared with germline, V lacks 3 bases and J lacks 2 bases; bases without a gene match: 1. CDR1 and CDR2, looked up from the germline V gene, are KGHSH and LQKENI. The CDR3 goes from the cysteine to the phenylalanine over 15 residues. Of the read, only the CDR3 DNA is kept; its 45 bases are in frame from base 1. The source material was Tregs from blood. Reading the label with the study, this specimen's cell subset or site is: regulatory CD4+ T cells. Recombination joined TRBV18 with TRBJ2-3; TRBD2 matches 11 bases in the middle. This TCR was recovered from a man aged 18 to 30 with type 1 diabetes. The CDR3 reads CASSPTSGDTDTQYF. The nucleotides are TGTGCCAGCTCACCGACTAGCGGGGACACAGATACGCAGTATTTT.